This T cell receptor (beta chain) was sequenced during a study of blood T cell repertoires in COVID-19. Background on the study: Specimens from acute and convalescent COVID-19 originated in the United States, Italy and Spain. The analysed material was cDNA or gDNA that came from T cells, B-cell-depleted T cells, or PBMCs.

Germline V gives CDR1 LNHDA, CDR2 SQIVND (reference sequence). Trimming took 7 bases from V and 1 from J; bases not matched to a gene: 4. The CDR3 is 15 amino acids. Some clones are missing from TCRdb's copy, which holds only in-frame ones; the method was immunoSEQ multiplex PCR. The repertoire holds under 250,000 clones, with 87% as singletons. The chain links TRBV19 to TRBJ2-3; 11 nucleotides line up with TRBD2. The sequenced sample was peripheral blood. This TCR was sampled from a man aged 18-30 years with active or convalescent COVID-19. CDR3 amino acids: CASTRTSGRTDTQYF. The CDR3 DNA is TGTGCCAGTACCCGGACTAGCGGGCGCACAGATACGCAGTATTTT.